This T cell receptor (beta chain) is drawn from a study of human T cells and chemical hapten exposure. The overall study: The use of 2% DPC on about 2 cm by about 2 cm of upper inner arm skin constituted sensitization. The study, taken as a whole, reports: TCRs whose frequency exceeded 1 in 1000 remained the same following DPC sensitization. Compared with pre-sensitization or healthy control sets, expanded TCRs clustered more. Because all patients had alopecia, their immune responses might differ from healthy ones.

The V gene's germline CDR1 is SEHNR and CDR2 FQNEAQ (reference sequence). Trimming left V 6 bases short and J 8 bases short, with 10 bases between. This CDR3 region has 11 residues. TCRdb used MiXCR to reprocess the RACE reads, holding one entry per CDR3 protein. Of 300,000 to 450,000 distinct CDR3 sequences listed, 4.5% to 5.5% were seen once; the top ten hold about 2.5%. The table lists this clonotype with many counts. Its antigen is still unknown. Time point reported: pre-sensitization, week 0. Noted treatment: therapeutic diphenylcyclopropenone sensitization with weekly scalp DPC. The chain combines TRBV7-9 with TRBJ1-1, with a weak D call TRBD1 (5 bases). The source was whole blood, collected in connection with sensitization to the hapten diphenylcyclopropenone (DPC). The origin of this receptor is a woman aged 50 to 65 with alopecia areata. Some clones in this sample may be carry-over from other donors' samples. CDR3 sequence reads: CASSPNREAFF. CDR3 DNA sequence: TGTGCCAGCAGTCCTAACAGGGAAGCTTTCTTT.